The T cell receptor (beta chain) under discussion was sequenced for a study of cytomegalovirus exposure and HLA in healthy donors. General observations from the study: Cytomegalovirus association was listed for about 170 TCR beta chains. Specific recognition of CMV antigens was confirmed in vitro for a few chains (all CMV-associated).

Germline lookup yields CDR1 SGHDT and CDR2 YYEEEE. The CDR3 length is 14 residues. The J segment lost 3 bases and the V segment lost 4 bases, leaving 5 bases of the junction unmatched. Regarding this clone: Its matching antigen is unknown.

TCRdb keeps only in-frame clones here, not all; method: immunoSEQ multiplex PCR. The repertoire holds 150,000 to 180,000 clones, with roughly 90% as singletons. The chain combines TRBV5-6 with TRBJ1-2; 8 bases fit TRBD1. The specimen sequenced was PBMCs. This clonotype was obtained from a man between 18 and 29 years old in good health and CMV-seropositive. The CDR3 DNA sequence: TGTGCCAGCAGCCCCGGGACAGGATACTATGGCTACACCTTC. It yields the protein CASSPGTGYYGYTF.